These 3 T cell receptor beta chains came from one sample sequenced in a study of blood T cell repertoires in COVID-19. TCRdb keeps only in-frame clones here, not all; method: immunoSEQ multiplex PCR. Among 200,000 or so clones listed, 85% to 90% were seen once. The sequencing sample was made of PBMCs or T cells enriched from blood (not recorded which). Receptor source: a woman in her 40s with acute COVID-19.

The chain uses TRBV9 and TRBJ2-1, with TRBD2 matching 12 bases. J lost 2 bases, V lost 3 bases, and 9 bases had no gene match. The CDR3 runs 18 residues. Germline V gene data show CDR1 as SGDLS and CDR2 as YYNGEE. CDR3 sequence (DNA): TGTGCCAGCAGCGAGGGACTAGCGGGCCCATGGACCTACAATGAGCAGTTCTTC. Translated, it gives CASSEGLAGPWTYNEQFF.

This sequence joins TRBV11-2 and TRBJ2-1; TRBD1 matches at 7 bases. This CDR3 region has 15 residues. The ends lost 7 bases at V and 7 bases at J; junction bases unmatched: 13. The V gene's germline CDR1 is SGHAT and CDR2 FQNNGV. The chain's CDR3 is CASKPGQILENEQFF. In DNA form, the CDR3 reads TGTGCCAGCAAACCGGGACAGATCCTAGAAAATGAGCAGTTCTTC.

This chain connects TRBV11-3 to TRBJ1-1; weak D call: TRBD1 (6 bases). Germline lookup yields CDR1 SGHNT and CDR2 YENEEA. V shed 5 bases and J shed 1 base, with 8 bases lying between them. The CDR3 has 13 amino acids. CDR3 nucleotides: TGTGCCAGCAGCCCCAGGGGGAACACTGAAGCTTTCTTT. It translates to CASSPRGNTEAFF.